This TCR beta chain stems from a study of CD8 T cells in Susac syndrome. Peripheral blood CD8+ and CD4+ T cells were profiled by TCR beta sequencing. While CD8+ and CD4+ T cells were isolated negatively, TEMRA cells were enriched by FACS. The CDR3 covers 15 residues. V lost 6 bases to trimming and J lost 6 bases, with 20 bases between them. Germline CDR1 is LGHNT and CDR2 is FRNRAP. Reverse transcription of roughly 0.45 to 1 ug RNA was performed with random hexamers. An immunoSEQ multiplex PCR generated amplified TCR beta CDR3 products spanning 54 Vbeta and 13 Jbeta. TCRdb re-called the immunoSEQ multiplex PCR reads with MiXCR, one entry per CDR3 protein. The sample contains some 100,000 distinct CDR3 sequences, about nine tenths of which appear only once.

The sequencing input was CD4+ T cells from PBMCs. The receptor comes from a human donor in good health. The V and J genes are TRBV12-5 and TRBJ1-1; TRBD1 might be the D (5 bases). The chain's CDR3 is CASGRTDSLKPEAFF. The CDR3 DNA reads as TGTGCTAGTGGACGGACCGACAGCCTCAAACCTGAAGCTTTCTTT.